The rows below give T cell receptor beta chains drawn from one sample of a study of shared clonotypes between healthy human individuals. TCRdb's copy holds only in-frame clones and misses some; the assay was immunoSEQ multiplex PCR. The table lists around 1.9 million clones, just under 95% of them singletons. Sequencing was performed on naive CD8+ T cells from PBMCs. The receptors stem from a young man in good health. Some clones in this sample may be carry-over from other donors' samples. Each CDR3 is given with its conserved first and last residue. The order of the fields is clone size, D gene, J gene, V gene, CDR3 protein, CDR3 DNA. D genes are given only for firm matches. Where a row states a size, it is once, few, many or the class of an expanded clone; other rows omit it.

>once|-|TRBJ2-4|TRBV18
CASSSGKNIQYF
TGTGCCAGCTCTTCGGGCAAAAACATTCAGTACTTC
>-|-|TRBJ1-2|TRBV19
CASSIAGGYYGYTF
TGTGCCAGTAGTATAGCGGGGGGCTACTATGGCTACACCTTC
>once|-|TRBJ1-5|TRBV28
CASRPGPIWEFNQPQHF
TGTGCCAGCAGACCCGGACCAATTTGGGAATTCAATCAGCCCCAGCATTTT
>-|TRBD2|TRBJ2-1|TRBV2
CASRGLAEVQQFF
TGTGCCAGCAGGGGGCTAGCGGAAGTTCAGCAGTTCTTC
>-|-|TRBJ1-1|TRBV5-4
CASRRKGDNTEAFF
TGTGCCAGCCGAAGGAAGGGAGACAACACTGAAGCTTTCTTT
>-|-|TRBJ2-1|TRBV9
CASSKGPYNEQFF
TGTGCCAGCTCGAAAGGTCCGTACAATGAGCAGTTCTTC
>once|-|TRBJ2-1|TRBV27
CASNLVGTGPYNEQFF
TGTGCCAGCAATTTAGTGGGGACCGGGCCTTACAATGAGCAGTTCTTC
>few|TRBD1|TRBJ1-1|TRBV19
CASSRQGLEAFF
TGTGCCAGTAGTAGACAGGGTCTGGAAGCTTTCTTT
>-|TRBD2|TRBJ2-7|TRBV15
CATSKSGGAHEQYF
TGTGCCACCAGTAAGTCGGGAGGGGCCCACGAGCAGTACTTC
>-|TRBD2|TRBJ2-2|TRBV13
CASSPGGPTGELFF
TGTGCCAGCAGCCCGGGGGGGCCAACCGGGGAGCTGTTTTTT
>-|-|TRBJ1-4|TRBV20-1
CSARETAPIF
TGCAGTGCTAGAGAGACAGCTCCGATTTTT
>-|-|TRBJ1-1|TRBV5-1
CASSLEWGTEAFF
TGCGCCAGCAGCTTGGAGTGGGGCACTGAAGCTTTCTTT
>-|-|TRBJ2-7|TRBV6-5
CASSPAGTSAYEQYF
TGTGCCAGCAGTCCGGCCGGGACATCAGCCTACGAGCAGTACTTC
>-|-|TRBJ2-2|TRBV28
CASSFVAGNTGELFF
TGTGCCAGCAGTTTTGTTGCGGGAAACACCGGGGAGCTGTTTTTT
>-|-|TRBJ2-3|TRBV19
CASSMNGGKGADTQYF
TGTGCCAGTAGTATGAATGGGGGCAAAGGGGCAGATACGCAGTATTTT
>once|-|TRBJ1-1|TRBV7-9
CASSSPRVGMNTEAFF
TGTGCCAGCAGCTCTCCCCGAGTGGGTATGAACACTGAAGCTTTCTTT
>-|-|TRBJ2-2|TRBV29-1
CSVVVGENTGELFF
TGCAGCGTCGTGGTGGGAGAGAACACCGGGGAGCTGTTTTTT
>-|-|TRBJ1-2|TRBV7-3
CASSLIGGETDYGYTF
TGTGCCAGCAGCTTAATTGGCGGGGAAACGGACTATGGCTACACCTTC
>-|-|TRBJ2-1|TRBV14
CASRGRSYNEQFF
TGTGCCAGCAGAGGGCGGAGCTACAATGAGCAGTTCTTC
>few|-|TRBJ2-2|TRBV11-2
CASSLDGELFF
TGTGCCAGCAGCTTAGATGGGGAGCTGTTTTTT
>-|-|TRBJ2-7|TRBV2
CASSSHSSYEQYF
TGTGCCAGCAGCTCACATAGCTCCTACGAGCAGTACTTC
>-|-|TRBJ2-7|TRBV7-2
CASSSPHVSYEQYF
TGTGCCAGCAGCTCCCCACACGTCTCCTACGAGCAGTACTTC
>once|-|TRBJ2-1|TRBV5-1
CASSYPLLGVYNEQFF
TGCGCCAGCAGCTATCCACTACTGGGGGTTTACAATGAGCAGTTCTTC
>-|-|TRBJ2-7|TRBV27
CASRDFGAGGYEQYF
TGTGCCAGCAGAGACTTCGGGGCCGGGGGCTACGAGCAGTACTTC
>-|-|TRBJ2-6|TRBV19
CASSIGKGGSGANVLTF
TGTGCCAGTAGTATAGGTAAAGGGGGCTCTGGGGCCAACGTCCTGACTTTC
>-|TRBD1|TRBJ1-1|TRBV7-9
CASSFLYRQGSNTEAFF
TGTGCCAGCAGCTTCCTTTACCGACAGGGGAGTAACACTGAAGCTTTCTTT
>-|TRBD2|TRBJ2-7|TRBV19
CASSIRGLGSGRVYEQYF
TGTGCCAGTAGTATTCGCGGGTTGGGTAGCGGGAGGGTGTACGAGCAGTACTTC
>-|TRBD1|TRBJ1-2|TRBV2
CASRNRDRWGYTF
TGTGCCAGCAGGAACCGGGACAGATGGGGCTACACCTTC
>-|TRBD2|TRBJ2-3|TRBV29-1
CSVPGLAGVSDTQYF
TGCAGCGTTCCCGGACTAGCGGGAGTGTCGGATACGCAGTATTTT
>-|-|TRBJ2-2|TRBV27
CASSLSAGLTRELFF
TGTGCCAGCAGTTTATCGGCAGGGCTGACCCGGGAGCTGTTTTTT
>-|-|TRBJ1-1|TRBV5-1
CASSLRGENTEAFF
TGCGCCAGCAGCTTACGAGGGGAGAACACTGAAGCTTTCTTT
>-|TRBD2|TRBJ2-1|TRBV7-9
CASSFLAGEYNEQFF
TGTGCCAGCAGCTTCCTAGCGGGAGAATACAATGAGCAGTTCTTC
>-|TRBD2|TRBJ2-6|TRBV7-9
CASSTRAGARGGANVLTF
TGTGCCAGCAGCACCCGAGCGGGGGCGCGGGGCGGGGCCAACGTCCTGACTTTC
>-|-|TRBJ2-2|TRBV27
CASSPAISRNTGELFF
TGTGCCAGCAGTCCCGCGATTAGCCGGAACACCGGGGAGCTGTTTTTT
>-|-|TRBJ2-7|TRBV9
CASSPYPSYEQYF
TGTGCCAGCAGCCCATACCCCTCCTACGAGCAGTACTTC
>-|-|TRBJ2-3|TRBV5-1
CASKEGESTDTQYF
TGCGCCAGCAAGGAGGGAGAGAGCACAGATACGCAGTATTTT
>-|-|TRBJ1-1|TRBV19
CASTLRGGSEAFF
TGTGCCAGTACGCTCCGAGGGGGGTCTGAAGCTTTCTTT
>-|-|TRBJ1-5|TRBV5-6
CASSRGDQPQHF
TGTGCATCATCCAGGGGAGATCAGCCCCAGCATTTT
>-|TRBD2|TRBJ2-7|TRBV7-9
CASSSGGSPYEQYF
TGTGCCAGCAGCTCAGGCGGGAGCCCCTACGAGCAGTACTTC
>-|-|TRBJ1-2|TRBV7-9
CASSIRLEHGYTF
TGTGCCAGCAGCATACGACTCGAACATGGCTACACCTTC